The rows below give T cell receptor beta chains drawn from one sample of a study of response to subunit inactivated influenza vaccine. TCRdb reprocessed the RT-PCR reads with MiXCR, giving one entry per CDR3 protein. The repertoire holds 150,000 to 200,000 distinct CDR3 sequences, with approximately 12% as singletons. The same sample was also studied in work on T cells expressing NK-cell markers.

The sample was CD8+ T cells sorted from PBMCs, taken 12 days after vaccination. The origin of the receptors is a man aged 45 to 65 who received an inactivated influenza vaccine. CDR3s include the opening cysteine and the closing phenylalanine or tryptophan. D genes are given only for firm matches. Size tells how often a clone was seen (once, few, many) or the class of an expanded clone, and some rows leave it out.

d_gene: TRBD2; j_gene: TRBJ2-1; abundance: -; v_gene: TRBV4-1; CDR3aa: CASSQWGLAGNEQFF; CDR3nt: TGCGCCAGCAGCCAGTGGGGTCTAGCGGGTAATGAGCAGTTCTTC
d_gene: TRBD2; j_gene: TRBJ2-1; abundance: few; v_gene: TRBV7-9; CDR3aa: CASSTQAGGLYNEQFF; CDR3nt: TGTGCCAGCAGCACCCAAGCGGGGGGGCTTTACAATGAGCAGTTCTTC
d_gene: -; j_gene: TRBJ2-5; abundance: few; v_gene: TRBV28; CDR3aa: CASSVTRTEKYEETQYF; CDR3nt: TGTGCCAGCAGTGTAACTCGGACAGAGAAGTATGAAGAGACCCAGTACTTC
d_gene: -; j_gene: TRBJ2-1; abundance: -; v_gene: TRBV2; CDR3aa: CASTSGVRNNEQFF; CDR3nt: TGTGCCAGCACTTCCGGTGTAAGGAACAATGAGCAGTTCTTC
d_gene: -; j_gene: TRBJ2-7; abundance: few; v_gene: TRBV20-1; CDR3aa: CSAAPGHSYEQYF; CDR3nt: TGCAGTGCTGCCCCGGGACACAGCTACGAGCAGTACTTC
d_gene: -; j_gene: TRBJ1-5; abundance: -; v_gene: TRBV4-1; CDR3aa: CASSQVGENQPQHF; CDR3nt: TGCGCCAGCAGCCAAGTTGGGGAAAATCAGCCCCAGCATTTT
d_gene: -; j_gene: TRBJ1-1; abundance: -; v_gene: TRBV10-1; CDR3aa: CASSRTAMGTEAFF; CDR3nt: TGCGCCAGCAGCCGCACGGCCATGGGCACTGAAGCTTTCTTT
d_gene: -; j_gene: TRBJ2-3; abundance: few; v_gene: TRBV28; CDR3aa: CASSLRLATDTQYF; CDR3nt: TGTGCCAGCAGTTTAAGGCTAGCGACAGATACGCAGTATTTT
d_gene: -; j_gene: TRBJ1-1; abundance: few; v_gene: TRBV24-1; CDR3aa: CATRETDSGTEAFF; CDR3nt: TGTGCCACCAGGGAAACCGACAGTGGCACTGAAGCTTTCTTT
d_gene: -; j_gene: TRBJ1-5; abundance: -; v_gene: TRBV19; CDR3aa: CASSIENLVANQPQHF; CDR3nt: TGTGCCAGTAGTATAGAGAACCTCGTTGCCAATCAGCCCCAGCATTTT
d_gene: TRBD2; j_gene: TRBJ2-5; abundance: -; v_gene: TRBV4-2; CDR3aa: CASSQEKAGDLQETQYF; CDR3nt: TGTGCCAGCAGCCAAGAAAAGGCGGGAGACCTACAAGAGACCCAGTACTTC
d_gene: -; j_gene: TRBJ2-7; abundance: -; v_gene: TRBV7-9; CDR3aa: CASSQDPYEQYF; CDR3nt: TGTGCCAGCAGCCAGGACCCCTACGAGCAGTACTTC
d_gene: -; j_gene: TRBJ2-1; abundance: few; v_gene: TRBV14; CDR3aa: CASKRGHEQFF; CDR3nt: TGTGCCAGCAAACGGGGTCATGAGCAGTTCTTC
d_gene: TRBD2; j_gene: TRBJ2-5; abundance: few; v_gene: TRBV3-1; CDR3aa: CASSQSDLTGLAGQETQYF; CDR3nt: TGTGCCAGCAGCCAATCCGACTTAACGGGACTAGCAGGCCAAGAGACCCAGTACTTC
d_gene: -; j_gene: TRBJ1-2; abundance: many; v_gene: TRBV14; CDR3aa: CASSQDRWGNYGYTF; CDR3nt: TGTGCCAGCAGCCAAGATCGGTGGGGTAACTATGGCTACACCTTC
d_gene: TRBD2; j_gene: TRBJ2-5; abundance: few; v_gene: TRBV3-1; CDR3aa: CASTGLAGTDQYF; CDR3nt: TGTGCCAGCACCGGACTAGCGGGGACGGATCAGTACTTC
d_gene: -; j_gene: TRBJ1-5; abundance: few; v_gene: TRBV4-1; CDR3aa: CASSQWSPNQPQHF; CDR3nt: TGCGCCAGCAGCCAATGGTCACCTAATCAGCCCCAGCATTTT
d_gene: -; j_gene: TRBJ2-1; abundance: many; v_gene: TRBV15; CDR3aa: CATSNAGNEQFF; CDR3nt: TGTGCCACCAGCAACGCAGGGAATGAGCAGTTCTTC
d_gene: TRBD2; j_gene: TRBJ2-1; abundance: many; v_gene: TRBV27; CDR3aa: CASSLLAGTYNEQFF; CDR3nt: TGTGCCAGCAGTTTACTAGCGGGGACTTACAATGAGCAGTTCTTC
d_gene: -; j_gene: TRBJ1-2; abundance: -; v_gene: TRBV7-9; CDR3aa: CASSSGLDGYTF; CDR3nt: TGTGCCAGCAGCTCTGGACTGGATGGCTACACCTTC
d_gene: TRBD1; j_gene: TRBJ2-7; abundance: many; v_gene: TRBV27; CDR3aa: CASSLTVEGAEQYF; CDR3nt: TGTGCCAGCAGTTTAACCGTTGAGGGGGCCGAGCAGTACTTC
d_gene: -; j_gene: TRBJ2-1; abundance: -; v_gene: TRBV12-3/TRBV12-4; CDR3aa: CASSRTRNIVYEQFF; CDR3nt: TGTGCCAGCAGTCGTACTAGGAACATCGTCTATGAGCAGTTCTTC
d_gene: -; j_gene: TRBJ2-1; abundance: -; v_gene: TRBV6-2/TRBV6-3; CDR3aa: CASSYVGVDEQFF; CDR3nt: TGTGCCAGCAGTTACGTGGGAGTCGATGAGCAGTTCTTC
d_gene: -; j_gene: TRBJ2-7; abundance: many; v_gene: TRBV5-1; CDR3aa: CASSLTSDEQYF; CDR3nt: TGCGCCAGCAGCTTAACTAGTGACGAGCAGTACTTC
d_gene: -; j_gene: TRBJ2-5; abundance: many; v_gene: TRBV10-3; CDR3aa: CAISESRVGEETQYF; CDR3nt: TGTGCCATCAGTGAGTCCCGTGTGGGGGAAGAGACCCAGTACTTC
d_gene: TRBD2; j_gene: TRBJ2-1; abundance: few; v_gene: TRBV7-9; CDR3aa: CASSLAILAGDSYNEQFF; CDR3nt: TGTGCCAGCAGCTTAGCAATCCTAGCGGGGGACTCCTACAATGAGCAGTTCTTC
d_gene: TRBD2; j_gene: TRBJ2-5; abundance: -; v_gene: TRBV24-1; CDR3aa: CATSYASGSHQETQYF; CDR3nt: TGTGCCACCAGTTACGCTAGCGGGTCCCATCAAGAGACCCAGTACTTC
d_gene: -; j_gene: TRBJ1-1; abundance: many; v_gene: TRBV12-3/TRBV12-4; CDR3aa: CASNPGGRGTEAFF; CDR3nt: TGTGCCAGCAACCCTGGGGGGCGGGGCACTGAAGCTTTCTTT
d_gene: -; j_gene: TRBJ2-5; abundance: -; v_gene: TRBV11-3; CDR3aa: CASSLGTGETQYF; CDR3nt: TGTGCCAGCAGCTTAGGAACGGGAGAGACCCAGTACTTC
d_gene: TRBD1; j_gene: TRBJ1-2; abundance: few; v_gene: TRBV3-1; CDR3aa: CASSQDGQGFYYGYTF; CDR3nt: TGTGCCAGCAGCCAAGACGGACAGGGTTTTTACTATGGCTACACCTTC
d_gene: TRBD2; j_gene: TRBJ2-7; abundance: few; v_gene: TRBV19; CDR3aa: CASSSSGSLPYEQYF; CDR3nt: TGTGCCAGTAGTTCTAGCGGGAGTCTCCCCTACGAGCAGTACTTC
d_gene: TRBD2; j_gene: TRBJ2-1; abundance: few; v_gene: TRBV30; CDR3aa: CAWSEILAGGDNEQFF; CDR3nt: TGTGCCTGGAGTGAGATACTAGCGGGAGGGGACAATGAGCAGTTCTTC
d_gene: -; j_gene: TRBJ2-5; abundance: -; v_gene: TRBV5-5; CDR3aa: CASNPQGRAFETQYF; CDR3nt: TGTGCCAGCAACCCCCAGGGGAGGGCGTTCGAGACCCAGTACTTC
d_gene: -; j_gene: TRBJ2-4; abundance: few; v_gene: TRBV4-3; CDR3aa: CASSQGTALKNIQYF; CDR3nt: TGCGCCAGCAGCCAAGGGACAGCCCTAAAAAACATTCAGTACTTC
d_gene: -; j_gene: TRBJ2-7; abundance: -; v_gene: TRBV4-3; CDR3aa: CASSQDQDSYEQYF; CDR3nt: TGCGCCAGCAGCCAAGATCAGGACTCATACGAGCAGTACTTC
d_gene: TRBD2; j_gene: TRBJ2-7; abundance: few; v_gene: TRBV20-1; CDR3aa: CSARELAGGLEQYF; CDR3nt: TGCAGTGCTAGAGAACTAGCGGGGGGGCTTGAGCAGTACTTC
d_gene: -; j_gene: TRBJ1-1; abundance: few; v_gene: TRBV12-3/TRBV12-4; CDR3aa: CASSFEGNTEAFF; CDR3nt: TGTGCCAGCAGTTTTGAAGGGAACACTGAAGCTTTCTTT
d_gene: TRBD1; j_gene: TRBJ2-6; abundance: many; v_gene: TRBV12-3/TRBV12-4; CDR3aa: CASSFPLTGTGANVLTF; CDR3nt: TGTGCCAGCAGTTTCCCACTGACAGGGACTGGGGCCAACGTCCTGACTTTC
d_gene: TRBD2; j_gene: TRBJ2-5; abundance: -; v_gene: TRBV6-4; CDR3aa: CASAPESGVTQETQYF; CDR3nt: TGTGCCAGCGCCCCAGAGAGCGGGGTTACACAAGAGACCCAGTACTTC
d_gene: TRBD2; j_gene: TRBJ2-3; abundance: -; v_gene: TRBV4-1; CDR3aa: CASSQIRGTSRTDTQYF; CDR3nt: TGCGCCAGCAGCCAGATTAGGGGGACTAGCCGCACAGATACGCAGTATTTT
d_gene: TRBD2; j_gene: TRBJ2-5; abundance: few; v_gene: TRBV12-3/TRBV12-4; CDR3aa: CASSLLSGGVQETQYF; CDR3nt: TGTGCCAGCAGTTTGTTAAGCGGGGGGGTTCAAGAGACCCAGTACTTC
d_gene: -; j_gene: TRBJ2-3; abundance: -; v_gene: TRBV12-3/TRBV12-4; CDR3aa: CASSAEVHTQYF; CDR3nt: TGTGCCAGCAGCGCCGAGGTCCATACGCAGTATTTT
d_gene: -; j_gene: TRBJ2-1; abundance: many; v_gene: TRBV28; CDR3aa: CASSFRSSYNEQFF; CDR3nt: TGTGCCAGCAGTTTCCGGAGCTCCTACAATGAGCAGTTCTTC
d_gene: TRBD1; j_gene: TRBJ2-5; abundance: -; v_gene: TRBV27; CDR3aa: CASQSLTGGVETQYF; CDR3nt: TGTGCCAGCCAGTCCCTGACAGGGGGCGTTGAGACCCAGTACTTC
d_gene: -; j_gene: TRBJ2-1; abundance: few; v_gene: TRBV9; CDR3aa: CASRGGEGYNEQFF; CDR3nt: TGTGCCAGCAGAGGGGGGGAGGGTTACAATGAGCAGTTCTTC
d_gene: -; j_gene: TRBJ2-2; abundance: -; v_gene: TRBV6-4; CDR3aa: CASSDSARLNTGELFF; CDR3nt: TGTGCCAGCAGTGACTCGGCTAGGCTGAACACCGGGGAGCTGTTTTTT
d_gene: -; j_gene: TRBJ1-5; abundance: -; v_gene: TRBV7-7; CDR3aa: CASSLSWNQPQHF; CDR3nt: TGTGCCAGCAGCCTCTCTTGGAATCAGCCCCAGCATTTT
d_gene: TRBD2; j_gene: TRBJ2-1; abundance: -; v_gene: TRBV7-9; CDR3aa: CASSPAGGNHEQFF; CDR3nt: TGTGCCAGCAGCCCCGCCGGGGGGAACCATGAGCAGTTCTTC
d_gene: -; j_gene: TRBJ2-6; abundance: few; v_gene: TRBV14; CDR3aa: CASSQEFDNRFTGANVLTF; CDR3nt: TGTGCCAGCAGCCAAGAATTTGATAACAGGTTTACTGGGGCCAACGTCCTGACTTTC
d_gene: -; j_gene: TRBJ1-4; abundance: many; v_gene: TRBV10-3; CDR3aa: CAISGGGESEKLFF; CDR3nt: TGTGCCATCAGCGGGGGGGGCGAGTCTGAAAAACTGTTTTTT
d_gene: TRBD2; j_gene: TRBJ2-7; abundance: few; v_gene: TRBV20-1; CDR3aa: CSAIAGFSYEQYF; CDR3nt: TGCAGTGCCATAGCGGGATTCTCCTACGAGCAGTACTTC
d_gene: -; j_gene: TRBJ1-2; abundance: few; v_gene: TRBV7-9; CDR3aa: CASSLALEGYTF; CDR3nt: TGTGCCAGCAGCTTAGCTCTAGAAGGCTACACCTTC
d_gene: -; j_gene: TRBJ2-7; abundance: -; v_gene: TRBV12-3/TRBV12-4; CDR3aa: CASSLGTDYSSYEQYF; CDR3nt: TGTGCCAGCAGTTTAGGGACAGACTATAGTTCCTACGAGCAGTACTTC
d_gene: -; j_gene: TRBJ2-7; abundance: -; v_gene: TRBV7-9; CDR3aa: CASSGRGVEGAYEQYF; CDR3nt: TGTGCCAGCAGCGGAAGAGGGGTGGAAGGAGCCTACGAGCAGTACTTC
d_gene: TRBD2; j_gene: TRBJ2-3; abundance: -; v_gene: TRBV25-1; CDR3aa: CASSPTGLGTDTQYF; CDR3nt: TGTGCCAGCAGTCCCACGGGACTAGGCACAGATACGCAGTATTTT